The clone carrying this T cell receptor beta chain was detected only a few times. The antigen is not known. Template switching introduced a universal primer site, and the cDNA bore unique molecular identifiers. TCRdb called the 5' RACE reads again in MiXCR, with one record for every CDR3 protein. The table includes 500,000 to 650,000 distinct CDR3 sequences, 20% to 25% detected once. This sample was taken from a study of identical twins. General study findings and limits: Conclusions relied on cross-sectional statistical analysis, not following the same donors. Some out-of-frame alpha sequences were shared by twins, and these showed excess low generation probability.

These data are also associated with another study on yellow fever vaccine responses in identical twins. That paper notes: Twins' vaccine T cell response reportedly seemed partly convergent, partly personalized.

The source is a woman in her late teens or twenties in good health. The sample comprised CD4+ T cells sorted from blood.

The CDR3 DNA is TGCGCCAGCAGCCCCGGGACTAGTTTGGAGACCCAGTACTTC. Protein product: CASSPGTSLETQYF. This chain uses TRBV5-1 with TRBJ2-5; TRBD2 aligns across 8 bases. Germline CDR1 is SGHRS and CDR2 is YFSETQ. V lost 4 bases and J lost 5; bases outside the gene matches: 7. This CDR3 has 14 residues.